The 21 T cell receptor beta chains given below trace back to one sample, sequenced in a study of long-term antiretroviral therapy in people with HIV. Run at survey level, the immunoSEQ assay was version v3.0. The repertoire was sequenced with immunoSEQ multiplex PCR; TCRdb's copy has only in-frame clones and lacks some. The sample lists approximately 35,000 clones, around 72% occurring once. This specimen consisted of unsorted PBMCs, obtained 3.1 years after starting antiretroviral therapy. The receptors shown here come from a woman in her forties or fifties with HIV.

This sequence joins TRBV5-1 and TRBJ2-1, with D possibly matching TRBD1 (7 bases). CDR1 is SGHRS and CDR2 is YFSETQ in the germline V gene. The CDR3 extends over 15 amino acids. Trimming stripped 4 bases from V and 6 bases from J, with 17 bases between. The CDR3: CASSLRQGGGNEQFF. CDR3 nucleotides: TGCGCCAGCAGCCTACGACAGGGAGGCGGCAATGAGCAGTTCTTC. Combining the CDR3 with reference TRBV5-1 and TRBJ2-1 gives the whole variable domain KAGVTQTPRYLIKTRGQQVTLSCSPISGHRSVSWYQQTPGQGLQFLFEYFSETQRNKGNFPGRFSGRQFSNSRSEMNVSTLELGDSALYLCASSLRQGGGNEQFFGPGTRLTVL.

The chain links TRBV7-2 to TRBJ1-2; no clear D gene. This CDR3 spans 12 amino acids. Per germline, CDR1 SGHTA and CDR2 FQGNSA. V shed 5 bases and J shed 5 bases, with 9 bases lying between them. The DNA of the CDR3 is TGTGCCAGCAGCCCCCCGGATTATGGCTACACCTTC. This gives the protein CASSPPDYGYTF.

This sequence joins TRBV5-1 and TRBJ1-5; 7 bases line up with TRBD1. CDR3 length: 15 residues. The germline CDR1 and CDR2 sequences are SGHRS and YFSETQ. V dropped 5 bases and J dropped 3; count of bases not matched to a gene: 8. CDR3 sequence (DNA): TGCGCCAGCAGTTTGACAGGGAATGACAATCAGCCCCAGCATTTT. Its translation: CASSLTGNDNQPQHF. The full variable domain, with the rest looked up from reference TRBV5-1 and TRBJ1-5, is KAGVTQTPRYLIKTRGQQVTLSCSPISGHRSVSWYQQTPGQGLQFLFEYFSETQRNKGNFPGRFSGRQFSNSRSEMNVSTLELGDSALYLCASSLTGNDNQPQHFGDGTRLSIL.

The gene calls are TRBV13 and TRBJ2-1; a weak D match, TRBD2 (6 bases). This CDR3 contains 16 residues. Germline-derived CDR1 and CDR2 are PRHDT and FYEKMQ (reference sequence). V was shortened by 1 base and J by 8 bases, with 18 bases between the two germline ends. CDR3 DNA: TGTGCCAGCAGCTTAGAGGGTTCTAGCGATTACCATGAGCAGTTCTTC. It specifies CASSLEGSSDYHEQFF.

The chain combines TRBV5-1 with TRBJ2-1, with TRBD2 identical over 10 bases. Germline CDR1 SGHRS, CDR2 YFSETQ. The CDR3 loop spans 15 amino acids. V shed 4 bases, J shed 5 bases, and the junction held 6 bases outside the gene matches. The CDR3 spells CASSMVAGGHNEQFF. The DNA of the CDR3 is TGCGCCAGCAGCATGGTAGCGGGGGGACACAATGAGCAGTTCTTC.

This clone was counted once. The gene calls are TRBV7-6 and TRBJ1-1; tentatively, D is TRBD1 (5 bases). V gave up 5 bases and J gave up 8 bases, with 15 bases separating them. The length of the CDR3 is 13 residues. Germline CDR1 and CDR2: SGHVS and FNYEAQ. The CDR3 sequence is CASSQFGAGEAFF. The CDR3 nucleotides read TGTGCCAGCAGCCAATTCGGGGCAGGAGAAGCTTTCTTT.

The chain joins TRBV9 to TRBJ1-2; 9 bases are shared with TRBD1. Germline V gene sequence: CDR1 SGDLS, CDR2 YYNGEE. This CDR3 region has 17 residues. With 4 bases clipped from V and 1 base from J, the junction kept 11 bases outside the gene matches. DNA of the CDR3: TGTGCCAGCAGCTCACCGGGACAGGGTCCTGATAACTATGGCTACACCTTC. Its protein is CASSSPGQGPDNYGYTF.

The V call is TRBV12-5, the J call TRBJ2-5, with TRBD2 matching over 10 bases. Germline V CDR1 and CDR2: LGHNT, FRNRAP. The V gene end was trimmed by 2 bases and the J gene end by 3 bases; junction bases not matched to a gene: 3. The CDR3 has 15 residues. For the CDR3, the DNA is TGTGCTAGTGGTTTGACCCTAGCGGGAGAAGAGACCCAGTACTTC. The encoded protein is CASGLTLAGEETQYF.

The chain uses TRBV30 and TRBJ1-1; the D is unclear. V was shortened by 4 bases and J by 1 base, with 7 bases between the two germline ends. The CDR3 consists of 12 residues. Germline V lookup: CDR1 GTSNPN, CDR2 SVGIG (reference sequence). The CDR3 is CAWNLGNTEAFF. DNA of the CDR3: TGTGCCTGGAATTTAGGGAACACTGAAGCTTTCTTT.

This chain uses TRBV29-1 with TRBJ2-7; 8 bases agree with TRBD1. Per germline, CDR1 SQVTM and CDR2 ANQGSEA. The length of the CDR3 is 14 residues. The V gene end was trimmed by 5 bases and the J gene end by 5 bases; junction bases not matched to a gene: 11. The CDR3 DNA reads TGCAGCGTTTTCGGTGTTCAGGGGGCGGACGAGCAGTACTTC. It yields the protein CSVFGVQGADEQYF.

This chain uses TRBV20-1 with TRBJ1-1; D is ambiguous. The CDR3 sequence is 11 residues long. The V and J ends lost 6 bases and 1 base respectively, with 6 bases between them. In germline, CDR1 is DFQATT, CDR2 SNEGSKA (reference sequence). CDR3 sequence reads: CSADKNTEAFF. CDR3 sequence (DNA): TGCAGTGCCGACAAGAACACTGAAGCTTTCTTT.

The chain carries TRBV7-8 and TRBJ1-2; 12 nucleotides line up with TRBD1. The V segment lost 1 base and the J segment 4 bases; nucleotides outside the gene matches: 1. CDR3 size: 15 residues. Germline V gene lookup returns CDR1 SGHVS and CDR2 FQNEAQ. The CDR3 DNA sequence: TGTGCCAGCAGCTTAGGGGACAGGGGGCTCTATGGCTACACCTTC. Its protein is CASSLGDRGLYGYTF.

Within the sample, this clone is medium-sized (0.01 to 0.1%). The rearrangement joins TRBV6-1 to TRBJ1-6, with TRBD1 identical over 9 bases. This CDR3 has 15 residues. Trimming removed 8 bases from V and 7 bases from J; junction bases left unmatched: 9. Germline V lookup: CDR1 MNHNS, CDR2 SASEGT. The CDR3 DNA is TGTGCCAGCTTCCCGGCCGGGACAGGGAATTCACCCCTCCACTTT. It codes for CASFPAGTGNSPLHF.

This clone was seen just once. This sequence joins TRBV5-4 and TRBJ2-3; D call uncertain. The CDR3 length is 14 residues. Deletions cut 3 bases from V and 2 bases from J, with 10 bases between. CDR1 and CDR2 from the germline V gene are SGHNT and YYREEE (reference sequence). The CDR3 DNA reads TGTGCCAGCAGCTCCATGGCCTACACAGATACGCAGTATTTT. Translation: CASSSMAYTDTQYF.

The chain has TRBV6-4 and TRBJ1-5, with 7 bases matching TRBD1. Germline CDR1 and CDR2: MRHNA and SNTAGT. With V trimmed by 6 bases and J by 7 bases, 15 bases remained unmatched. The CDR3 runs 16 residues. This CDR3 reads CASSGIDTGVGQPQHF. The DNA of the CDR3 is TGTGCCAGCAGCGGTATTGATACAGGGGTTGGCCAGCCCCAGCATTTT.

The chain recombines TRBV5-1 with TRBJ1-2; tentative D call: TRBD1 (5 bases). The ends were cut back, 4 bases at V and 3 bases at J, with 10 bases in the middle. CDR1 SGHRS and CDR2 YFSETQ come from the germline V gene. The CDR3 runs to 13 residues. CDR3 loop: CASSLGDDYGYTF. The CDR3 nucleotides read TGCGCCAGCAGCCTCGGGGACGACTATGGCTACACCTTC. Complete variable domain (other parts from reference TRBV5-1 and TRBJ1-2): KAGVTQTPRYLIKTRGQQVTLSCSPISGHRSVSWYQQTPGQGLQFLFEYFSETQRNKGNFPGRFSGRQFSNSRSEMNVSTLELGDSALYLCASSLGDDYGYTFGSGTRLTVV.

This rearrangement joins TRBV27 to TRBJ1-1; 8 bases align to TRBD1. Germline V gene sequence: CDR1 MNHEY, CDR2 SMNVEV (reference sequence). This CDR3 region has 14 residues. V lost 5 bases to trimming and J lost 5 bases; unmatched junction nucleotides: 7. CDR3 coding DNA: TGTGCCAGCAGTCCCCGGGACAGGAATACTGAAGCTTTCTTT. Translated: CASSPRDRNTEAFF.

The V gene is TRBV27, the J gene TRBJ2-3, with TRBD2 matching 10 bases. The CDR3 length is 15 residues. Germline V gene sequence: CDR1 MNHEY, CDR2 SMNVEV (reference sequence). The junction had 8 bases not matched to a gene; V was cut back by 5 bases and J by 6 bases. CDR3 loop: CASSALAGGSDTQYF. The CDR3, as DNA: TGTGCCAGCAGTGCCTTAGCGGGGGGCTCGGATACGCAGTATTTT.

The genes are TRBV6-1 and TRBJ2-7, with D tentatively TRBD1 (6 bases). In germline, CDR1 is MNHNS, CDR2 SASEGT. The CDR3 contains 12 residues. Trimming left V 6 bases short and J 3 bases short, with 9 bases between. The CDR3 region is CASSLDSYEQYV. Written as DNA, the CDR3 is TGTGCCAGCAGCCTGGACAGCTACGAGCAGTACGTC.

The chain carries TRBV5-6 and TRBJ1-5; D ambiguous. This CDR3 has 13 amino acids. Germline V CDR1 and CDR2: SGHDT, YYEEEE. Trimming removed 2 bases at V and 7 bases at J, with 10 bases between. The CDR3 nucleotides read TGTGCCAGCAGCTTTTCTGTTGGACAGCCCCAGCATTTT. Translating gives CASSFSVGQPQHF.

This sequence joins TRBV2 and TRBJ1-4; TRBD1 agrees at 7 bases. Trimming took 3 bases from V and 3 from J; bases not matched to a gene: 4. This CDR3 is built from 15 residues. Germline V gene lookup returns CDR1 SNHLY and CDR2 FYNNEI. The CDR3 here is CASSETGLPNEKLFF. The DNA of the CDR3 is TGTGCCAGCAGTGAGACAGGGCTGCCTAATGAAAAACTGTTTTTT. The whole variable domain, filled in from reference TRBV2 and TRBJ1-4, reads EPEVTQTPSHQVTQMGQEVILRCVPISNHLYFYWYRQILGQKVEFLVSFYNNEISEKSEIFDDQFSVERPDGSNFTLKIRSTKLEDSAMYFCASSETGLPNEKLFFGSGTQLSVL.